The rows below give T cell receptor beta chains drawn from one sample of a study of T cell responses to AZD1222 COVID-19 vaccine. The protocol was immunoSEQ multiplex PCR, while the TCRdb copy is restricted to in-frame clones and leaves out a portion. The sample records under 150,000 clones, more than 85% being singletons. Specimen: peripheral blood, collected 28 days after the second AZD1222 dose. These receptors were taken from an adult who received the AZD1222 COVID-19 vaccine. Both conserved end residues are part of each CDR3. The order of the fields is V gene, J gene, D gene, CDR3 protein. D genes are given only for firm matches.

v_call: TRBV24-1
j_call: TRBJ2-2
d_call: .
cdr3_aa: CATSAHWAGELFF

v_call: TRBV9
j_call: TRBJ2-6
d_call: .
cdr3_aa: CASSVQTGANVLTF

v_call: TRBV28
j_call: TRBJ1-6
d_call: .
cdr3_aa: CASSAGSSPLHF

v_call: TRBV5-1
j_call: TRBJ2-7
d_call: .
cdr3_aa: CASSVGERIYEQYF

v_call: TRBV6-2/TRBV6-3
j_call: TRBJ2-1
d_call: .
cdr3_aa: CASSYGRPSSYNEQFF

v_call: TRBV18
j_call: TRBJ2-2
d_call: .
cdr3_aa: CASSPPGSRELFF

v_call: TRBV6-5
j_call: TRBJ2-7
d_call: .
cdr3_aa: CASKRRDRYEQYF

v_call: TRBV30
j_call: TRBJ1-1
d_call: .
cdr3_aa: CAWSPTVQGGAFF

v_call: TRBV9
j_call: TRBJ2-1
d_call: .
cdr3_aa: CASSVTGTSFYNEQFF

v_call: TRBV27
j_call: TRBJ1-2
d_call: .
cdr3_aa: CASSLERNYGYTF

v_call: TRBV5-1
j_call: TRBJ2-2
d_call: .
cdr3_aa: CASRGAGTNTGELFF

v_call: TRBV28
j_call: TRBJ1-6
d_call: TRBD1
cdr3_aa: CASSSGTGDSPLHF

v_call: TRBV5-1
j_call: TRBJ2-7
d_call: TRBD2
cdr3_aa: CASSDVTSTRAYEQYF

v_call: TRBV7-8
j_call: TRBJ2-1
d_call: TRBD2
cdr3_aa: CASSFRLAGGSSYNEQFF

v_call: TRBV24-1
j_call: TRBJ2-6
d_call: .
cdr3_aa: CATSDYDKTGANVLTF

v_call: TRBV4-3
j_call: TRBJ1-1
d_call: .
cdr3_aa: CASSQDWTENTEAFF

v_call: TRBV28
j_call: TRBJ2-3
d_call: .
cdr3_aa: CASSPPRQTPTDTQYF

v_call: TRBV7-9
j_call: TRBJ2-1
d_call: TRBD2
cdr3_aa: CASSTPGTSGSDNEQFF

v_call: TRBV12-3/TRBV12-4
j_call: TRBJ2-3
d_call: .
cdr3_aa: CASSPDRHTQYF

v_call: TRBV6-5
j_call: TRBJ1-2
d_call: .
cdr3_aa: CASKGEIGYTF

v_call: TRBV2
j_call: TRBJ2-7
d_call: .
cdr3_aa: CASSAVSEQYF

v_call: TRBV7-6
j_call: TRBJ2-7
d_call: TRBD2
cdr3_aa: CASSLVSGASGLEQYF

v_call: TRBV28
j_call: TRBJ2-2
d_call: .
cdr3_aa: CASSFADSPNTGELFF

v_call: TRBV6-4
j_call: TRBJ2-5
d_call: TRBD1
cdr3_aa: CASSPGQGGQETQYF

v_call: TRBV18
j_call: TRBJ2-2
d_call: .
cdr3_aa: CASSGQLNTGELFF

v_call: TRBV4-2
j_call: TRBJ2-2
d_call: .
cdr3_aa: CASSQRTENTGELFF

v_call: TRBV2
j_call: TRBJ2-5
d_call: .
cdr3_aa: CASNRNGFTQETQYF

v_call: TRBV29-1
j_call: TRBJ1-4
d_call: .
cdr3_aa: CSVVDEKLFF

v_call: TRBV27
j_call: TRBJ1-1
d_call: .
cdr3_aa: CASRKQGLNTEAFF

v_call: TRBV7-3
j_call: TRBJ2-5
d_call: .
cdr3_aa: CASSFRPGETQYF

v_call: TRBV15
j_call: TRBJ1-2
d_call: .
cdr3_aa: CATSRDTGRAYGYTF

v_call: TRBV5-6
j_call: TRBJ1-2
d_call: .
cdr3_aa: CASSQDRYYGYTF

v_call: TRBV21-1
j_call: TRBJ2-3
d_call: .
cdr3_aa: CASSTLAGGHNLRTDTQYF

v_call: TRBV28
j_call: TRBJ2-1
d_call: .
cdr3_aa: CAGGTPQGNEQFF

v_call: TRBV10-3
j_call: TRBJ1-1
d_call: .
cdr3_aa: CAISEPRGANEAFF

v_call: TRBV5-1
j_call: TRBJ2-1
d_call: TRBD1
cdr3_aa: CASHRDSYNEQFF

v_call: TRBV12-2
j_call: TRBJ2-4
d_call: .
cdr3_aa: CASRLNIEAKNIQYF

v_call: TRBV4-3
j_call: TRBJ2-1
d_call: TRBD1
cdr3_aa: CASSRETTGGFDEQFF

v_call: TRBV10-3
j_call: TRBJ1-3
d_call: .
cdr3_aa: CAIRATGTSGNTIYF

v_call: TRBV28
j_call: TRBJ2-3
d_call: .
cdr3_aa: CASSTLGTQYF

v_call: TRBV18
j_call: TRBJ2-3
d_call: .
cdr3_aa: CASSPRWESTDTQYF

v_call: TRBV7-9
j_call: TRBJ2-1
d_call: .
cdr3_aa: CASSLVGYNEQFF

v_call: TRBV5-1
j_call: TRBJ2-1
d_call: TRBD2
cdr3_aa: CASSLSGSSYNEQFF

v_call: TRBV27
j_call: TRBJ2-5
d_call: .
cdr3_aa: CASRPGGRETQYF

v_call: TRBV24-1
j_call: TRBJ2-3
d_call: .
cdr3_aa: CATSDFGRAFADTQYF

v_call: TRBV18
j_call: TRBJ1-2
d_call: TRBD1
cdr3_aa: CASSLGQGKSGYTF

v_call: TRBV19
j_call: TRBJ1-2
d_call: TRBD1
cdr3_aa: CASSAGQGYGYTF

v_call: TRBV24-1
j_call: TRBJ2-1
d_call: .
cdr3_aa: CATSDLQSTRYNEQFF

v_call: TRBV19
j_call: TRBJ1-1
d_call: .
cdr3_aa: CASSIVVNTEAFF

v_call: TRBV9
j_call: TRBJ2-7
d_call: TRBD1
cdr3_aa: CASSVAGQGSYEQYF

v_call: TRBV7-8
j_call: TRBJ2-5
d_call: .
cdr3_aa: CASSLVPGIQETQYF

v_call: TRBV19
j_call: TRBJ2-7
d_call: .
cdr3_aa: CASSITRESLSYEQYF

v_call: TRBV7-2
j_call: TRBJ1-3
d_call: .
cdr3_aa: CASSSSSSGNTIYF

v_call: TRBV5-1
j_call: TRBJ1-6
d_call: .
cdr3_aa: CASSLGTASSSYNSPLHF

v_call: TRBV20-1
j_call: TRBJ1-3
d_call: TRBD1
cdr3_aa: CSASIRGASGNTIYF